The clone carrying this TCR beta chain was counted many times. Its antigen is as yet unknown. The record originates from a study of T cell repertoires in cytomegalovirus infection. Study background: It was the public TCR beta signatures that indicated both CMV infection and matching HLA type.

Points from the study as a whole: HLA-C-restricted CMV clonotypes gave the most frequent clonotype in two of eight donors. Adding up the frequency of public TCR beta families identified people who carried CMV plus the relevant HLA.

The CDR3 is 15 residues long. Trimming took off 3 bases at V and 3 bases at J, with 13 bases between the two ends. CDR1 SEHNR and CDR2 FQNEAQ come from the germline V gene (reference sequence). TCRdb reprocessed the reads with MiXCR, giving one entry per CDR3 protein. The table records roughly 230,000 distinct CDR3 sequences, more than 9% of them present only once. The specimen sequenced was PBMCs. The rearrangement joins TRBV7-9 to TRBJ2-3; D unresolved. The receptor was isolated from a human donor in good health (CMV status not recorded). Some clones in this sample may be carry-over from other donors' samples. The CDR3 nucleotides read TGTGCCAGCAGCTTGGGCGGTCCGCCGACAGATACGCAGTATTTT. It is translated as CASSLGGPPTDTQYF.